The clone carrying this T cell receptor (beta chain) has more than one count but fewer than ten. The sample originates from a study of blood T cell repertoires in COVID-19. Study background: PBMCs, B-cell-depleted T cells, or T cells were the source of the cDNA or gDNA that made up the material.

Original handling: Nucleated cell number was recorded as an estimate derived from reference gene primer amplification. The data were produced by immunoSEQ multiplex PCR, yet TCRdb's version contains in-frame clones alone and is incomplete. From that table come the V and J calls and clone size; the DNA was used to work out D and trimming. The sample lists 200,000 to 250,000 clones, about 93% occurring once. One Seattle source followed patients from active infection through their disease course. The sample taken for sequencing was peripheral blood. The clonotype originates from a man aged 60 to 75 with COVID-19, enrolled during active disease.

CDR3 sequence (DNA): TGTGCCAGCAGCCAAGAGGCACGGAACTATGATGGCTACACCTTC. Translated: CASSQEARNYDGYTF. The rearrangement joins TRBV14 to TRBJ1-2; D is undetermined. Trimming shortened V by 0 bases and J by 6 bases, and 14 bases separated the two germline ends. Germline V gene lookup returns CDR1 SGHDN and CDR2 FVKESK. The CDR3 consists of 15 residues.